These 9 T cell receptor beta chains were all obtained from the same sample, sequenced in a study of immune evolution from preneoplasia to lung adenocarcinoma. TCRdb's table, derived via immunoSEQ multiplex PCR, lists solely in-frame clones and lacks some. This sample carries around 4,100 clones, around 84% of them seen once, and the ten largest clones take under 3.5%. Material for sequencing was FFPE minimally invasive lung adenocarcinoma tissue. These receptors all come from a person between 70 and 80 years old with lung adenocarcinoma.

The chain uses TRBV7-9 and TRBJ2-7; 7 bases line up with TRBD1. CDR1 is SEHNR and CDR2 is FQNEAQ in the germline V gene (reference sequence). Trimming cost V 5 bases and J 3 bases; bases outside gene matches: 7. The CDR3 spans 14 residues. The CDR3 spells CASSLRDSLYEQYF. As DNA, the CDR3 is TGTGCCAGCAGCCTACGGGACAGCCTCTACGAGCAGTACTTC. The whole variable domain, remainder taken from reference TRBV7-9 and TRBJ2-7, is DTGVSQNPRHKITKRGQNVTFRCDPISEHNRLYWYRQTLGQGPEFLTYFQNEAQLEKSRLLSDRFSAERPKGSFSTLEIQRTEQGDSAMYLCASSLRDSLYEQYFGPGTRLTVT.

The chain uses TRBV4-1 and TRBJ1-1, with a weak D call TRBD1 (5 bases). The germline V gene has CDR1 MGHRA and CDR2 YSYEKL. With 4 bases removed from V and 1 base from J, the gap between germline ends came to 7 bases. The CDR3 is 13 amino acids. CDR3 in DNA: TGCGCCAGCAGCCGAGGACAGAACACTGAAGCTTTCTTT. This codes for CASSRGQNTEAFF.

The genes are TRBV6-4 and TRBJ2-1, with 8 bases lining up with TRBD1. The CDR3 is made up of 13 amino acids. V dropped 6 bases and J dropped 8; count of bases not matched to a gene: 6. Germline CDR1 is MRHNA and CDR2 is SNTAGT. For the CDR3, the DNA is TGTGCCAGCAGCCAGGGGGCAACTGATGAGCAGTTCTTC. It codes for CASSQGATDEQFF.

The chain employs TRBV7-9 and TRBJ1-2, with TRBD1 as a possible D gene (6 bases). The V end was cut by 5 bases, the J end by 0 bases, with 16 bases between. CDR1 and CDR2 (germline): SEHNR, FQNEAQ (reference sequence). CDR3 length equals 16 residues. CDR3 sequence (DNA): TGTGCCAGCAGCACCGGGGGCCGGACCCCTAACTATGGCTACACCTTC. Translating it yields CASSTGGRTPNYGYTF.

This chain connects TRBV7-9 to TRBJ1-3; D is undetermined. V lost 5 bases and J lost 6, with 8 bases in between. The CDR3 runs to 12 residues. Germline CDR1 reads SEHNR; CDR2 reads FQNEAQ (reference sequence). The CDR3 DNA is TGTGCCAGCAGCCTCTTACAAAACACCATATATTTT. It yields the protein CASSLLQNTIYF.

The V gene is TRBV5-8, the J gene TRBJ2-6; possibly TRBD1 for D (5 bases). The CDR3 covers 14 residues. V was clipped by 4 bases and J by 4 bases, with 9 bases between them. Germline V gives CDR1 SGHTS, CDR2 YDEGEE. Here the CDR3 DNA reads TGTGCCAGCAGCCAGGGTTGGGGGGCCAACGTCCTGACTTTC. Translating it yields CASSQGWGANVLTF.

V usage is TRBV27 and J usage is TRBJ1-2, with 7 bases matching TRBD1. The ends lost 6 bases at V and 8 bases at J; junction bases unmatched: 12. Per germline, CDR1 MNHEY and CDR2 SMNVEV (reference sequence). CDR3 length: 14 amino acids. The CDR3 spells CASRLTWGDSGYTF. The CDR3 region has the DNA TGTGCCAGCAGACTAACCTGGGGGGACAGCGGCTACACCTTC.

The CDR3 DNA sequence: TGTGCCAGCATCCCCTCAGGGTTAGCCAAAAACATTCAGTACTTC. Protein product: CASIPSGLAKNIQYF. J is TRBJ2-4 and V is TRBV28; the D gene is possibly TRBD1 (5 bases). Germline CDR1 reads MDHEN; CDR2 reads SYDVKM. Trimming cost V 7 bases and J 0 bases, with 13 bases left between them. CDR3 length equals 15 residues.

A few counts support this clone. The genes are TRBV28 and TRBJ2-2, with D uncertain. The V gene lost 6 bases and the J gene lost 3 bases, with 11 bases spanning the gap. This CDR3 has 14 residues. The germline gives CDR1 MDHEN, CDR2 SYDVKM. The CDR3 DNA sequence: TGTGCCAGCAGCTTACAAACCTACACCGGGGAGCTGTTTTTT. Translated: CASSLQTYTGELFF.